This TCR beta chain was identified during a study of identical twins. MiXCR, run by TCRdb on the 5' RACE reads, gives a single entry per CDR3 protein. The data show approximately 220,000 distinct CDR3 sequences, with 7.5% seen just once and just under 2% held by the top ten. The CDR3 covers 18 residues. The V and J ends lost 6 bases and 5 bases, in that order; junction bases with no gene match: 20. The germline V gene encodes CDR1 MNHEY and CDR2 SVGEGT. This clonotype was detected many times. Its matching antigen is unknown. General study results and limits: Models, which agreed with sharing between unrelated individuals, nonetheless underestimated the out-of-frame TCR alpha sharing seen in monozygotic twins. When twins shared out-of-frame alpha sequences, those sequences had excess low generation probability.

A further study also used this sample, focusing on yellow fever vaccine responses in identical twins.

The sample comprised memory (CD45RO+) T cells sorted from blood. The chain has TRBV6-2 or TRBV6-3 and TRBJ2-5; 8 positions agree with TRBD2. The receptor was isolated from a woman aged 18-35 years in good health. This CDR3 is CASRGLELDPGFEETQYF. CDR3 in DNA: TGTGCCAGCAGGGGACTAGAGTTGGACCCTGGTTTCGAGGAGACCCAGTACTTC.